This TCR beta chain was captured by sequencing in a study of response to subunit inactivated influenza vaccine. Regarding the study as a whole: T cells newly recruited by each seasonal influenza vaccination are few, the authors suggested.

The table lists this clonotype with a few counts. Its antigen is not identified. V trimming: 5 bases; J trimming: 6 bases; junction bases outside the gene matches: 7. The CDR3 has 15 amino acids. CDR1 is MNHNS, CDR2 SASEGT, per germline. MiXCR, applied by TCRdb to the RT-PCR reads, yields one record per CDR3 protein. There are about 650,000 distinct CDR3 sequences in the sample; 12% to 15% occur only once, and less than 8.5% lies in the top ten. The rearrangement links TRBV6-1 to TRBJ2-2; 9 bases line up with TRBD1. The TCR originated in a man in his fifties or sixties who received an inactivated influenza vaccine. The material sequenced was PBMCs from blood, taken less than 15 days before vaccination. Here the CDR3 reads CASSLFGQGSGELFF. CDR3 in DNA: TGTGCCAGCAGTCTGTTCGGACAGGGGTCCGGGGAGCTGTTTTTT.